This TCR beta chain comes out of a study of blood T cells in healthy people across ages. Notes on the study in general: Unsorted PBMC input precluded a conclusive naive versus antigen-experienced comparison. TCR beta diversity, measured per million T cells, fell in a roughly linear way with age.

A second PCR, run for about 7 to 11 cycles, used a sample-barcoded 5' primer plus a J-beta primer mix. Each of the cDNA molecules was tagged by a template-switch adaptor with 12 random nucleotides. TCRdb used MiXCR to reprocess the 5' RACE reads, holding one entry per CDR3 protein. Here the sample spans about 1.4 million distinct CDR3 sequences, 45% to 70% being singletons. Researchers isolated at least 7 million PBMCs per sample. There are 14 residues in the CDR3. Trimming pared 6 bases from V and 7 bases from J, leaving 18 bases between. Germline CDR1 is MNHEY and CDR2 is SMNVEV (reference sequence). Turning to this clonotype: Its specificity is unknown.

The chain combines TRBV27 with TRBJ1-1; no definite D call. The clonotype comes from a man aged 18 to 29 in good health. The sequencing sample was made of blood. The CDR3 loop reads CASSPDRRGIEAFF. CDR3 bases: TGTGCCAGCAGCCCGGACCGCCGAGGCATTGAAGCTTTCTTT.